This TCR beta chain appears in the sequencing data of a study of patients and donors after allogeneic stem cell transplantation. This clonotype was counted many times. Via MiXCR, TCRdb re-called the RT-PCR reads, giving one row per CDR3 protein. This sample has about 160,000 distinct CDR3 sequences, with roughly 24% found just once. The V end lost 5 bases, the J end lost 3 bases, and 10 bases lay between the germline ends. This CDR3 has 13 amino acids. Germline CDR1 MGHDK, CDR2 SYGVNS. The sequenced sample consisted of blood, either unsorted or a sorted T cell fraction (not recorded which). The clonotype originates from a human donor who was either an allogeneic HSCT recipient or a stem cell or donor lymphocyte infusion donor (not recorded which). It is not recorded whose cells these are; they may come from a transplant donor. The rearrangement links TRBV25-1 to TRBJ1-1; maybe TRBD1 (6 bases). The CDR3 sequence is CASSPRGYTEAFF. Written as DNA, the CDR3 is TGTGCCAGCAGTCCCAGGGGTTACACTGAAGCTTTCTTT.